The 8 T cell receptor beta chains given below trace back to one sample, sequenced in a study of cytomegalovirus exposure and HLA in healthy donors. Researchers ran the PCR with 60 Vbeta and 13 Jbeta primers. Sequenced by immunoSEQ multiplex PCR; TCRdb stores in-frame clones only, minus some. Of 64,000 or so clones detected, approximately 70% appear once; the ten largest clones hold less than 10%. Sequenced material: PBMCs. These receptors came from a woman in her fifties or sixties in good health and CMV-seropositive.

The V gene is TRBV6-5, the J gene TRBJ2-2, with D tentatively TRBD1 (6 bases). The germline V and J ends were trimmed by 6 bases and 1 base, with 9 bases remaining between them. The germline V gene encodes CDR1 MNHEY and CDR2 SVGAGI. The CDR3 runs to 14 residues. The CDR3 protein is CASRKGQNTGELFF. The DNA for the CDR3 is TGTGCCAGCAGGAAGGGACAGAACACCGGGGAGCTGTTTTTT.

The chain has TRBV7-2 and TRBJ1-1; 7 bases match TRBD1. There are 13 residues in the CDR3. J gave up 5 bases and V 7 bases, and 7 bases lay outside the gene matches. CDR1 is SGHTA and CDR2 is FQGNSA in the germline V gene. The CDR3 DNA reads as TGTGCCAGCAAACTAGACAGGGCAACTGAAGCTTTCTTT. This sequence encodes CASKLDRATEAFF.

The rearrangement joins TRBV15 to TRBJ2-7; tentatively, D is TRBD2 (5 bases). The CDR3 has 15 amino acids. The germline CDR1 and CDR2 sequences are LNHNV and YYDKDF (reference sequence). V was cut by 1 base and J by 2 bases, with 12 bases left in between. CDR3 nucleotides: TGTGCCACCAGCAGAGTGCTCCAGGAGGCCTACGAGCAGTACTTC. This codes for CATSRVLQEAYEQYF.

In this sample, this clone turned up a few times. V gene TRBV30 combines with J gene TRBJ1-4, with TRBD1 as a possible D gene (5 bases). The CDR3 is 16 amino acids. The ends were cut back, 0 bases at V and 6 bases at J, with 17 bases in the middle. Per the germline V gene, CDR1 is GTSNPN and CDR2 is SVGIG (reference sequence). CDR3 nucleotides: TGTGCCTGGAGTGTACATGTTTCCCAGGGCGATGAAAAACTGTTTTTT. Its protein product is CAWSVHVSQGDEKLFF.

The CDR3 DNA sequence: TGTGCCAGCGGACGGGAGGACACCGGGGAGCTGTTTTTT. Protein: CASGREDTGELFF. V is TRBV28 and J is TRBJ2-2; 7 nucleotides match TRBD2. CDR3 length: 13 residues. The V gene end was trimmed by 8 bases and the J gene end by 3 bases; junction bases not matched to a gene: 3. The germline CDR1 and CDR2 sequences are MDHEN and SYDVKM.

The genes are TRBV10-1 and TRBJ2-5; a possible D gene is TRBD2 (5 bases). This CDR3 has 13 residues. Germline CDR1 WNHNN, CDR2 SYGVQD (reference sequence). The V and J ends lost 3 bases and 5 bases respectively, with 10 bases between them. CDR3 bases: TGCGCCAGCAGTGATGGCGGGTCCGAGACCCAGTACTTC. The encoded protein is CASSDGGSETQYF.

Concerning this clone: Other DNA sequences of this sample code for an identical CDR3. The rearrangement joins TRBV9 to TRBJ1-3; no clear D. The CDR3 is 15 amino acids. V gave up 3 bases and J gave up 0 bases, with 10 bases separating them. Germline CDR1 reads SGDLS; CDR2 reads YYNGEE. The CDR3 region has the DNA TGTGCCAGCAGCGCTCGGGATTTCTCTGGAAACACCATATATTTT. This gives the protein CASSARDFSGNTIYF. Using reference TRBV9 and TRBJ1-3 for the parts outside the CDR3, the full variable domain is DSGVTQTPKHLITATGQRVTLRCSPRSGDLSVYWYQQSLDQGLQFLIQYYNGEERAKGNILERFSAQQFPDLHSELNLSSLELGDSALYFCASSARDFSGNTIYFGEGSWLTVV.

The chain is built from TRBV6-5 and TRBJ2-7; D is perhaps TRBD1 (5 bases). V was shortened by 4 bases and J by 4 bases, with 20 bases between the two germline ends. This CDR3 spans 16 amino acids. Germline values: CDR1 MNHEY, CDR2 SVGAGI. In DNA, the CDR3 is TGTGCCAGCAGTTCGGCCGAACCCCAGGGTGTATACGAGCAGTACTTC. It translates to CASSSAEPQGVYEQYF.